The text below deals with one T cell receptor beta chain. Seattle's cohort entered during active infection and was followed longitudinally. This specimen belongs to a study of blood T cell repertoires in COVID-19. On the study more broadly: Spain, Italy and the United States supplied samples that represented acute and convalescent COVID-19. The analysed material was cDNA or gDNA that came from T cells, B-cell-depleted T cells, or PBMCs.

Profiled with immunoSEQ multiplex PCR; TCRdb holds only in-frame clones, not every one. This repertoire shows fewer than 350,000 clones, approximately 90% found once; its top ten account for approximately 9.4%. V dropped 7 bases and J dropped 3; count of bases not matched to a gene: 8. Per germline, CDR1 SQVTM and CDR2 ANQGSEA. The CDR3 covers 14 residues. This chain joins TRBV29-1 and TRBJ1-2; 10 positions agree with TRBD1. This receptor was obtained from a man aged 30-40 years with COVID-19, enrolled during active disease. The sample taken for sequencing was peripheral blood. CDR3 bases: TGCAGCGGCCTGGACAGGGGGTTGGACTATGGCTACACCTTC. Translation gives CSGLDRGLDYGYTF.